One and the same sample provided the 8 T cell receptor beta chains below, sequenced in a study of low-dose radiotherapy and immunotherapy resistance in tumors. Sample time point: before trial treatment. cDNA synthesis used a TRAV/TRBV-specific primer set for both chains. Over roughly 19 PCR cycles, TCRs were amplified from a constant-region primer and V-primer adapter. TCRdb re-analysed the reads in MiXCR, keeping a single row per CDR3 protein. This table holds fewer than 90,000 distinct CDR3 sequences, approximately 20% found once. This sample comprised PBMCs, obtained before treatment. These receptors were obtained from a male donor with prostate cancer.

This clonotype was seen repeatedly, ten times or more. The rearrangement joins TRBV5-1 to TRBJ2-7; TRBD2 might be the D (5 bases). The V end lost 4 bases, the J end lost 9 bases, and 17 bases lay between the germline ends. This CDR3 spans 13 amino acids. In germline, CDR1 is SGHRS, CDR2 YFSETQ. The CDR3 coding sequence is TGCGCCAGCAGCCCCGAGGGCCTAGCTGTGCAGTACTTC. Its translation: CASSPEGLAVQYF.

This clonotype was counted ten times or more. The chain carries TRBV7-2 and TRBJ1-3; D remains unclear. This CDR3 spans 15 amino acids. Trimming stripped 5 bases from V and 1 base from J, with 12 bases between. Germline V gene sequence: CDR1 SGHTA, CDR2 FQGNSA. This CDR3 is CASSRNWGSGNTIYF. The CDR3 DNA reads as TGTGCCAGCAGCCGGAATTGGGGTTCTGGAAACACCATATATTTT. Full variable domain (remainder filled in from reference TRBV7-2 and TRBJ1-3): GAGVSQSPSNKVTEKGKDVELRCDPISGHTALYWYRQSLGQGLEFLIYFQGNSAPDKSGLPSDRFSAERTGGSVSTLTIQRTQQEDSAVYLCASSRNWGSGNTIYFGEGSWLTVV.

This chain joins TRBV29-1 and TRBJ2-1; 10 bases line up with TRBD2. The CDR3 covers 12 residues. CDR1 SQVTM and CDR2 ANQGSEA come from the germline V gene. Losses at the gene ends were 7 bases for V and 9 bases for J; bases not matched to a gene: 6. CDR3 sequence: CSGNSGRSEQFF. The CDR3 DNA is TGCAGCGGGAATAGCGGGAGGTCTGAGCAGTTCTTC.

The J gene is TRBJ2-7, the V gene TRBV28; no clear D. In germline, CDR1 is MDHEN, CDR2 SYDVKM. The CDR3 contains 14 residues. The V end lost 2 bases, the J end lost 1 base, and 9 bases lay between the germline ends. In nucleotides, the CDR3 is TGTGCCAGCAGTTTACCCCTAACTTCCTACGAGCAGTACTTC. Its protein product is CASSLPLTSYEQYF.

This clonotype was recorded at least ten times. The chain is built from TRBV28 and TRBJ1-5; a weak D match, TRBD1 (6 bases). Trimming removed 4 bases from V and 5 bases from J, with 12 bases in between. Germline CDR1 reads MDHEN; CDR2 reads SYDVKM. The CDR3 runs to 14 residues. This chain's CDR3 is CASSYGQTYQPQHF. CDR3 bases: TGTGCCAGCAGTTACGGACAGACCTATCAGCCCCAGCATTTT.

This clonotype was picked up many times. J is TRBJ2-2 and V is TRBV2; D gene ambiguous. V gave up 9 bases and J gave up 1 base, with 9 bases separating them. Germline V CDR1 and CDR2: SNHLY, FYNNEI. This CDR3 comprises 13 residues. The CDR3 region has the DNA TGTGCCAGTTCGGGTCTGAACACCGGGGAGCTGTTTTTT. This encodes CASSGLNTGELFF.

The gene calls are TRBV5-1 and TRBJ1-1; 9 bases align to TRBD1. V lost 4 bases to trimming and J lost 5 bases; unmatched junction nucleotides: 6. In germline, CDR1 is SGHRS, CDR2 YFSETQ. The CDR3 runs to 14 residues. CDR3 amino acids: CASSDGQGWTEAFF. The CDR3 nucleotides read TGCGCCAGCAGCGACGGACAGGGGTGGACTGAAGCTTTCTTT. The variable domain in full, with the rest retrieved from reference TRBV5-1 and TRBJ1-1, is KAGVTQTPRYLIKTRGQQVTLSCSPISGHRSVSWYQQTPGQGLQFLFEYFSETQRNKGNFPGRFSGRQFSNSRSEMNVSTLELGDSALYLCASSDGQGWTEAFFGQGTRLTVV.

In this sample, this clonotype turned up many times. This chain links TRBV28 with TRBJ1-5; D is perhaps TRBD1 (5 bases). Germline values: CDR1 MDHEN, CDR2 SYDVKM. CDR3 length: 18 residues. V was cut by 1 base and J by 4 bases, with 20 bases left in between. As DNA, the CDR3 is TGTGCCAGCAGTTTATCCGTGCGCGGGGCAGGGAGGAATCAGCCCCAGCATTTT. Protein product: CASSLSVRGAGRNQPQHF. The full variable domain, with the rest looked up from reference TRBV28 and TRBJ1-5, is DVKVTQSSRYLVKRTGEKVFLECVQDMDHENMFWYRQDPGLGLRLIYFSYDVKMKEKGDIPEGYSVSREKKERFSLILESASTNQTSMYLCASSLSVRGAGRNQPQHFGDGTRLSIL.